What follows is one T cell receptor beta chain and its context. Its antigen is not identified. The protocol was immunoSEQ multiplex PCR, while the TCRdb copy is restricted to in-frame clones and leaves out a portion. In the table there are tens of thousands of clones, about 76% of which are singletons. The entry originates in a study of OX40 agonist ivuxolimab in advanced cancers. Study in general: Patients assigned to dose escalation were diagnosed with hepatocellular carcinoma, melanoma, renal cell or head and neck cancer. Past anti-PD-1, anti-PD-L1 or anti-CTLA-4 therapy was accepted, and approximately 40% had received some. Study results and caveats: Among the lowest peripheral clonal expansion occurred in 0.1-3.0 mg/kg partial responders.

The TCR originated in an adult with an advanced solid tumor such as melanoma, head and neck, liver or kidney cancer. This specimen consisted of CD4+ or CD8+ T cells sorted from blood, obtained in a trial of the OX40 agonist ivuxolimab.

The CDR3: CSVRQGATEAFF. CDR3 DNA: TGCAGCGTCCGACAGGGGGCAACTGAAGCTTTCTTT. J is TRBJ1-1 and V is TRBV29-1; 10 bases line up with TRBD1. CDR1 is SQVTM, CDR2 ANQGSEA, per germline. J gave up 5 bases and V 6 bases, and 3 bases lay outside the gene matches. This CDR3 has 12 amino acids.